Below, 9 T cell receptor beta chains from the same sample are listed, as sequenced in a study of breast tumors, draining lymph nodes, adjacent tissues. Axillary draining lymph nodes of breast cancer patients supplied the node samples. From the multiplex PCR reads, TCRdb called clonotypes with MiXCR, one entry per CDR3 protein. The sample consists of over 200,000 distinct CDR3 sequences, 30% to 35% of them appearing once. Sequenced sample: axillary lymph node tissue. These receptors were obtained from a female donor with breast cancer. Some clones in this sample may be carry-over from other donors' samples.

The rearrangement uses TRBV9 and TRBJ1-3; 11 positions match TRBD1. This CDR3 has 17 amino acids. Germline V gene sequence: CDR1 SGDLS, CDR2 YYNGEE. V was pared by 0 bases and J by 2 bases, with 4 bases of the junction left unmatched. The CDR3 here is CASSVGAGQGAGNTIYF. For the CDR3, the DNA is TGTGCCAGCAGCGTAGGGGCGGGACAGGGGGCTGGAAACACCATATATTTT.

This clonotype has more than one count but fewer than ten. Given a much more abundant clone one base away, this may be a read error. The rearrangement uses TRBV5-8 and TRBJ1-3; D is undetermined. The CDR3 spans 17 residues. The V and J ends lost 0 bases and 0 bases respectively, with 13 bases between them. Germline-derived CDR1 and CDR2 are SGHTS and YDEGEE. The CDR3 sequence is CASSLVGPADSGNTIYF. The CDR3 DNA follows: TGTGCCAGCAGCTTGGTCGGCCCGGCCGACTCTGGAAACACCATATATTTT.

This clonotype was observed at least ten times. The chain has TRBV7-2 and TRBJ2-2, with a weak D call TRBD2 (7 bases). The V end lost 5 bases, the J end lost 7 bases, and 11 bases lay between the germline ends. The germline CDR1 and CDR2 sequences are SGHTA and FQGNSA. This CDR3 has 13 amino acids. The CDR3, as DNA: TGTGCCAGCAGCCCGGGGGGCATCGGGGAGCTGTTTTTT. Its protein is CASSPGGIGELFF.

In the case of this clonotype: It may be a read error: a sequence one base away is much more abundant. V usage is TRBV12-5 and J usage is TRBJ2-2; no clear D. Germline lookup yields CDR1 LGHNT and CDR2 FRNRAP. V lost 2 bases and J lost 2, with 18 bases in between. This CDR3 spans 18 amino acids. The CDR3 region is CASGLPSGWGANTGELFF. The CDR3 region has the DNA TGTGCTAGTGGTTTGCCATCCGGTTGGGGTGCAAACACCGGGGAGCTGTTTTTT.

This clonotype was seen many times. The gene calls are TRBV20-1 and TRBJ1-3; D ambiguous. Germline CDR1 is DFQATT and CDR2 is SNEGSKA (reference sequence). With 0 bases removed from V and 3 bases from J, the gap between germline ends came to 12 bases. The CDR3 is 15 amino acids. The CDR3 sequence: CSARDPAGDGNTIYF. The CDR3 DNA is TGCAGTGCTAGAGACCCCGCGGGAGATGGAAACACCATATATTTT.

In the case of this clonotype: This sequence may be a read error, since a much larger clone differs from it by one base. The chain is built from TRBV12-3 or TRBV12-4 and TRBJ2-1; TRBD1 or TRBD2 may be the D gene (5 bases each). This CDR3 spans 14 amino acids. The CDR3 loop reads CASSFGAGIYEQFF. The CDR3 region has the DNA TGCGCCAGCAGCTTCGGGGCAGGGATCTATGAGCAGTTCTTC.

This clonotype was seen repeatedly, ten times or more. V usage is TRBV20-1 and J usage is TRBJ1-2; D remains unclear. The CDR3 has 12 residues. In germline, CDR1 is DFQATT, CDR2 SNEGSKA (reference sequence). V was cut by 3 bases and J by 2 bases, with 7 bases left in between. In DNA, the CDR3 is TGCAGTGCTAGCACGGAGAACTATGGCTACACCTTC. Its protein product is CSASTENYGYTF.

This chain uses TRBV14 with TRBJ1-6; TRBD1 might be the D (5 bases). V lost 5 bases, J lost 13 bases, and 21 bases lay in between. The V gene's germline CDR1 is SGHDN and CDR2 FVKESK. The CDR3 is 15 amino acids. The CDR3 region has the DNA TGTGCCAGCAGCTTAGCATCAATCGGGGCCTACCCCCTCCACTTT. Protein product: CASSLASIGAYPLHF.

On this clonotype itself: A read error may produce the germline difference seen at one junction end. This chain connects TRBV12-3 or TRBV12-4 to TRBJ2-3, with a tentative D call TRBD2 (6 bases). This CDR3 is 13 amino acids long. CDR3 loop: CAGSFGGAPEQYF. The CDR3 bases are TGTGCCGGCAGTTTCGGAGGGGCCCCGGAGCAGTATTTT.